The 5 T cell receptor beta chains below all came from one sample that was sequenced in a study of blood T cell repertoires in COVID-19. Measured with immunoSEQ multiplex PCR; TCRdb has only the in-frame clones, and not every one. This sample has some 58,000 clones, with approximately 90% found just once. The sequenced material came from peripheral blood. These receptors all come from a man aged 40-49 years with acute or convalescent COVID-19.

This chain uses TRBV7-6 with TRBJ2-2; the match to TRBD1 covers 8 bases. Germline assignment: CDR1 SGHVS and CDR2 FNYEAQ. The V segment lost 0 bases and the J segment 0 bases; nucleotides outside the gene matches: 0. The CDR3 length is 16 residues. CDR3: CASSLARGPNTGELFF. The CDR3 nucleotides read TGTGCCAGCAGCTTAGCCAGGGGGCCGAACACCGGGGAGCTGTTTTTT. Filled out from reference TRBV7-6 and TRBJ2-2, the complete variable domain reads GAGVSQSPRYKVTKRGQDVALRCDPISGHVSLYWYRQALGQGPEFLTYFNYEAQQDKSGLPNDRFSAERPEGSISTLTIQRTEQRDSAMYRCASSLARGPNTGELFFGEGSRLTVL.

The CDR3 DNA sequence: TGTGCCAGCAGTTACAGGGACAGTCAAGAGACCCAGTACTTC. Its protein is CASSYRDSQETQYF. The rearrangement links TRBV14 to TRBJ2-5; 7 bases are a match to TRBD1. Germline V lookup: CDR1 SGHDN, CDR2 FVKESK. This CDR3 has 14 residues. Germline trimming cut 6 bases from V and 2 bases from J; bases unmatched to any gene: 6.

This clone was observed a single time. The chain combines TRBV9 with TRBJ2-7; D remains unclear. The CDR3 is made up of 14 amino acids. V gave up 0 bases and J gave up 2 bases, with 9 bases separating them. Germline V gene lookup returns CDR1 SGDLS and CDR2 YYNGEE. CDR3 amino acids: CASSVDAGPYEQYF. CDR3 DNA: TGTGCCAGCAGCGTAGACGCAGGCCCCTACGAGCAGTACTTC.

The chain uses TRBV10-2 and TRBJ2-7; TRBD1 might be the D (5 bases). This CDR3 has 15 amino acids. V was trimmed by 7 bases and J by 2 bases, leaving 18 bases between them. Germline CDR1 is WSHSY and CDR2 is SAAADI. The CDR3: CASKEYSDKTYEQYF. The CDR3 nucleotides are TGCGCCAGCAAGGAATACTCGGACAAAACCTACGAGCAGTACTTC.

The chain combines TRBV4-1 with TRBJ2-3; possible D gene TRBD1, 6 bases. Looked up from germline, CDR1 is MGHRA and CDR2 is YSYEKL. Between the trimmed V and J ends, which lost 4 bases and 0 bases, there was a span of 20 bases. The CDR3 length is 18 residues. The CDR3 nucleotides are TGCGCCAGCAGCCCGGACAGCACTCAGATAATAAGCACAGATACGCAGTATTTT. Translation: CASSPDSTQIISTDTQYF.